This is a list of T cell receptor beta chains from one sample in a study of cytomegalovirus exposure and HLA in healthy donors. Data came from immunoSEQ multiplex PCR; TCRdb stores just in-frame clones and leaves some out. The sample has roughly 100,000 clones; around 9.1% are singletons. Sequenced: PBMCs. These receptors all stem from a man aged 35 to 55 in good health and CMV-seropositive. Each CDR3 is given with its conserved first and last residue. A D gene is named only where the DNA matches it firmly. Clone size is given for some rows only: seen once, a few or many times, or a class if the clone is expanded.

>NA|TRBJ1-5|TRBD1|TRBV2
CATRSDRAVNNQPQHF
TGTGCCACGAGATCCGACAGGGCTGTGAACAATCAGCCCCAGCATTTT
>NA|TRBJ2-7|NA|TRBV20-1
CSADSYEQYF
TGCAGTGCGGACAGCTACGAGCAGTACTTC
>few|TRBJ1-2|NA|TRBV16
CASSQGLAYTF
TGTGCCAGCAGCCAGGGACTGGCCTACACCTTC
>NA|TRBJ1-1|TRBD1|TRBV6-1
CASSEGTGGTEAFF
TGTGCCAGCAGTGAAGGGACAGGGGGCACTGAAGCTTTCTTT
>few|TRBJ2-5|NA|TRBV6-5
CASSVPGELETQYF
TGTGCCAGCAGTGTACCTGGAGAGTTAGAGACCCAGTACTTC
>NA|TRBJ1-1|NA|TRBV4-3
CASSQDDRLNTEAFF
TGCGCCAGCAGCCAAGACGACAGATTGAACACTGAAGCTTTCTTT
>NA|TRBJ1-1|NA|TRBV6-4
CASSEEAENTEAFF
TGTGCTAGCAGTGAAGAGGCAGAGAACACTGAAGCTTTCTTT
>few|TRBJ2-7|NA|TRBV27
CASRRTVFAYEQYF
TGTGCCAGCAGGAGGACAGTTTTCGCCTACGAGCAGTACTTC
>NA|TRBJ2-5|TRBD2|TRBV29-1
CSVIGTSGQETQYF
TGCAGCGTTATCGGGACTAGCGGACAAGAGACCCAGTACTTC
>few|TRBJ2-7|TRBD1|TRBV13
CASSPPGQGQHEQYF
TGTGCCAGCAGCCCCCCTGGACAGGGCCAGCACGAGCAGTACTTC
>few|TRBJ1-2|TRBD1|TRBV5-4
CASSLKGQGVVYGYTF
TGTGCCAGCAGCTTGAAAGGACAGGGGGTTGTCTATGGCTACACCTTC
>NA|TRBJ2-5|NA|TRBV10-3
CAISGQSQETQYF
TGTGCCATCAGTGGTCAGTCGCAAGAGACCCAGTACTTC
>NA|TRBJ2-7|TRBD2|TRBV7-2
CASSLQGTSAEQYF
TGTGCCAGCAGCCTCCAAGGGACTAGCGCCGAGCAGTACTTC
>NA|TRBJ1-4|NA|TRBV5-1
CASSLAGIGEKLFF
TGCGCCAGCAGCTTGGCAGGGATTGGGGAAAAACTGTTTTTT
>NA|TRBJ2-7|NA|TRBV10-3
CAISAGPYEQYF
TGTGCCATCTCTGCGGGACCCTACGAGCAGTACTTC
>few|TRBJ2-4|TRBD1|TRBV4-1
CASSQSHRGDIQYF
TGCGCCAGCAGCCAGTCCCACAGGGGTGACATTCAGTACTTC
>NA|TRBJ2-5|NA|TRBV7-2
CASSSRTQQTQYF
TGTGCCAGCAGCTCAAGGACTCAACAGACCCAGTACTTC
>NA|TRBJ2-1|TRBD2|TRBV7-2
CASSSSSGTYNEQFF
TGTGCCAGCAGCTCCTCTAGCGGAACCTACAATGAGCAGTTCTTC
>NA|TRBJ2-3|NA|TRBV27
CASSSPQGRRDTQYF
TGTGCCAGCAGTTCCCCCCAGGGGCGCAGGGATACGCAGTATTTT
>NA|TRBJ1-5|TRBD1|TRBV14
CASSQDRGPDQPQHF
TGTGCCAGCAGCCAGGACAGGGGTCCCGATCAGCCCCAGCATTTT
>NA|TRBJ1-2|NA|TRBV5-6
CASSLQGNRILYGYTF
TGTGCCAGCAGCCTACAGGGTAACAGGATTCTCTATGGCTACACCTTC
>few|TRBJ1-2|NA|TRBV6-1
CASSASPLGVDGYTF
TGTGCCAGCAGTGCCTCCCCCTTAGGGGTGGATGGCTACACCTTC
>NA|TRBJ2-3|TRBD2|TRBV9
CASSLPTSGRGGADTQYF
TGTGCCAGCAGCCTCCCGACTAGCGGGAGAGGAGGCGCAGATACGCAGTATTTT
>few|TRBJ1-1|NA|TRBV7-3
CASSLYGVGEGAFF
TGTGCCAGCAGCTTATATGGGGTAGGGGAGGGAGCTTTCTTT
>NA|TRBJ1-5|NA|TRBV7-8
CASSLLGQVNQPQHF
TGTGCCAGCAGCTTATTAGGACAAGTCAATCAGCCCCAGCATTTT
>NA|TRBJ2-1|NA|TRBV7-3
CASSLSGREGYNEQFF
TGTGCCAGCAGCTTATCGGGGCGGGAAGGTTATAATGAGCAGTTCTTC
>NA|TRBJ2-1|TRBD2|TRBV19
CASGLGASGYNEQFF
TGTGCCAGTGGTCTTGGGGCTAGCGGGTACAATGAGCAGTTCTTC
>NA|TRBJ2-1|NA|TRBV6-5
CASSYSIVREQFF
TGTGCCAGCAGTTACTCGATAGTTCGTGAGCAGTTCTTC
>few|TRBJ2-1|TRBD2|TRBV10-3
CAISEPPRLAREQFF
TGTGCCATCAGTGAACCCCCGCGACTAGCACGTGAGCAGTTCTTC
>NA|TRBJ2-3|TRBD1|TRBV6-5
CASRGQGGGGTQYF
TGTGCCAGCAGGGGACAGGGGGGAGGAGGGACGCAGTATTTT
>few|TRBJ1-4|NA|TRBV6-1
CASSDRETEKLFF
TGTGCCAGCAGTGACAGGGAAACGGAAAAACTGTTTTTT
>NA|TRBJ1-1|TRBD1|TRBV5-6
CASSVDRVPEAFF
TGTGCCAGCAGCGTGGACAGGGTACCTGAAGCTTTCTTT